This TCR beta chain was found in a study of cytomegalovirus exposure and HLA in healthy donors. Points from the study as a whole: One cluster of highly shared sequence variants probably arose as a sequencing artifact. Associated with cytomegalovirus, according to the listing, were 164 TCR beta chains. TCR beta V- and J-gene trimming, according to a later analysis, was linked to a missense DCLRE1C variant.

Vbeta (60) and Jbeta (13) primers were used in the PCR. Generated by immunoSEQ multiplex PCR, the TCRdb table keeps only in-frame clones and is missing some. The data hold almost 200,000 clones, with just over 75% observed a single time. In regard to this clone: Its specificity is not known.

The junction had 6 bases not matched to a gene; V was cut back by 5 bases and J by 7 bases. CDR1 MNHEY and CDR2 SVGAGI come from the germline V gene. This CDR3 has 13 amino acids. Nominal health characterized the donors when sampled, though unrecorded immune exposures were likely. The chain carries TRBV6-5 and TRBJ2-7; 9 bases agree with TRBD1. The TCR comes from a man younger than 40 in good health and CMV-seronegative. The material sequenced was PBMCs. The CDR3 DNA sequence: TGTGCCAGCAGTGCCGGGACAGGGCTTGAGCAGTACTTC. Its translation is CASSAGTGLEQYF.